Listed below are T cell receptor beta chains from one sample, sequenced in a study of blood T cell repertoires in COVID-19. Repertoires were generated with immunoSEQ multiplex PCR, while TCRdb's copy carries only in-frame clones and drops some. This table has 300,000 to 400,000 clones, more than 70% appearing once. The sequencing input was PBMCs or T cells enriched from blood (not recorded which). The receptor set was obtained from a young woman who had recovered from COVID-19. The CDR3 runs from the conserved cysteine through the conserved F or W. The D gene is left open where the match is weak. Size tells how often a clone was seen (once, few, many) or the class of an expanded clone, and some rows leave it out.

D	V	size	J	DNA	CDR3
.	TRBV28	.	TRBJ1-2	TGTGCCACCCCGGGATTTAATGGCTACACCTTC	CATPGFNGYTF
.	TRBV7-3	.	TRBJ2-1	TGTGCCAGCAGCTTAGATGGCGGCGCGAGCTCCTACAATGAGCAGTTCTTC	CASSLDGGASSYNEQFF
TRBD2	TRBV7-3	.	TRBJ2-1	TGTGCCAGCAGCGATCCCGGGACTAGCGGCTACAATGAGCAGTTCTTC	CASSDPGTSGYNEQFF
.	TRBV6-2/TRBV6-3	.	TRBJ1-1	TGTGCCAGCAGCGACCGACAGTTGTTCGCTGAAGCTTTCTTT	CASSDRQLFAEAFF
.	TRBV5-4	.	TRBJ1-1	TGTGCCAGCAGCTTGGGGGAGCGTAACACTGAAGCTTTCTTT	CASSLGERNTEAFF
.	TRBV10-3	.	TRBJ2-6	TGTGCCATCCTCCAGGCTTTGACAGGGGCCAACGTCCTGACTTTC	CAILQALTGANVLTF
TRBD2	TRBV11-3	.	TRBJ2-7	TGTGCCAGCAGCCTTTTTGGGGGGGAGAAGGGCGGCGAGCAGTACTTC	CASSLFGGEKGGEQYF
.	TRBV10-1	.	TRBJ2-1	TGCGCCAGCAGTACCCGACAGGCGAGCTCCTACAATGAGCAGTTCTTC	CASSTRQASSYNEQFF
TRBD1	TRBV4-1	.	TRBJ1-5	TGCGCCAGCAGCCATGGTTTAGGGCAGGGGGTAGAGCCCCAGCATTTT	CASSHGLGQGVEPQHF
.	TRBV3-1/TRBV3-2	few	TRBJ2-2	TGTGCCAGCAGTCGACCGTCCAGGGTTCCCGGGGAGCTGTTTTTT	CASSRPSRVPGELFF
.	TRBV7-3	.	TRBJ2-2	TGTGTCAGCAGCTTAAATGGAGGGCCAGGGGAGCTGTTTTTT	CVSSLNGGPGELFF